Included here is one T cell receptor (beta chain) sequence, with context. The CDR3 has 13 residues. The V gene end was trimmed by 5 bases and the J gene end by 2 bases; junction bases not matched to a gene: 3. Germline V CDR1 and CDR2: SGHAT, FQNNGV. PCR amplification relied on 60 Vbeta primers (plus 13 Jbeta primers). Generated by immunoSEQ multiplex PCR, the TCRdb table keeps only in-frame clones and is missing some. The table shows 180,000 or so clones, with 75% to 85% occurring only once. These data come from a study of cytomegalovirus exposure and HLA in healthy donors. Study overall: Of roughly 360 genotyped donors, 81% grouped in the Caucasian-associated ancestry cluster.

V usage is TRBV11-2 and J usage is TRBJ2-7; 7 bases map to TRBD1. This sequence originates from a woman aged 25 to 39 in good health and CMV-seropositive. Source material: PBMCs. CDR3 DNA: TGTGCCAGCAGCCCCGACAGGGCCTACGAGCAGTACTTC. This gives the protein CASSPDRAYEQYF. The full variable domain, with the rest looked up from reference TRBV11-2 and TRBJ2-7, is EAGVAQSPRYKIIEKRQSVAFWCNPISGHATLYWYQQILGQGPKLLIQFQNNGVVDDSQLPKDRFSAERLKGVDSTLKIQPAKLEDSAVYLCASSPDRAYEQYFGPGTRLTVT.